The 16 T cell receptor beta chains below were found in one sample sequenced in a study of T cell responses to AZD1222 COVID-19 vaccine. Sequencing used immunoSEQ multiplex PCR; TCRdb keeps in-frame clones, though not all of them. The repertoire holds some 130,000 clones, approximately 93% seen once, with around 0.91% in the top ten. Specimen: peripheral blood, collected on day 0 of AZD1222 vaccination. The receptors come from an adult in good health.

This sequence joins TRBV5-6 and TRBJ2-7, with D perhaps TRBD1 (6 bases). V dropped 0 bases and J dropped 2 bases, with 9 bases sitting between them. CDR3 length: 14 residues. Germline lookup yields CDR1 SGHDT and CDR2 YYEEEE. The CDR3 region has the DNA TGTGCCAGCAGCTTGGGGACAGCAGCCTACGAGCAGTACTTC. Amino acids: CASSLGTAAYEQYF. The full variable domain, its missing parts supplied by reference TRBV5-6 and TRBJ2-7, is DAGVTQSPTHLIKTRGQQVTLRCSPKSGHDTVSWYQQALGQGPQFIFQYYEEEERQRGNFPDRFSGHQFPNYSSELNVNALLLGDSALYLCASSLGTAAYEQYFGPGTRLTVT.

J is TRBJ1-3 and V is TRBV6-6, with 10 positions matching TRBD1. Germline-derived CDR1 and CDR2 are MNHNY and SVGAGI (reference sequence). After removal of 7 bases from V and 5 bases from J, the junction contained 5 bases not matched to a gene. There are 14 residues in the CDR3. Here the CDR3 DNA reads TGTGCCAGCAACTTGGGACAGGGGAGAAACACCATATATTTT. Its protein product is CASNLGQGRNTIYF.

This chain links TRBV3-1 (or the pseudogene TRBV3-2) with TRBJ1-1; no clear D gene. Germline CDR1 LGHDT, CDR2 YNNKEL (reference sequence). V was shortened by 2 bases and J by 7 bases, with 14 bases between the two germline ends. The CDR3 is 14 residues long. The CDR3 coding sequence is TGTGCCAGCAGCCAAATCTCGGGAACAGTTGAAGCTTTCTTT. Translated, it gives CASSQISGTVEAFF.

The V call is TRBV5-4, the J call TRBJ1-1, with TRBD1 identical over 7 bases. CDR3 length: 15 residues. Germline V gene data show CDR1 as SGHNT and CDR2 as YYREEE (reference sequence). Unmatched junction bases numbered 6, after V lost 4 bases and J lost 0 bases. CDR3 protein: CASSGTGDLNTEAFF. In DNA, the CDR3 is TGTGCCAGCAGCGGCACAGGGGATCTGAACACTGAAGCTTTCTTT. Full variable domain (outside the CDR3, taken from reference TRBV5-4 and TRBJ1-1): ETGVTQSPTHLIKTRGQQVTLRCSSQSGHNTVSWYQQALGQGPQFIFQYYREEENGRGNFPPRFSGLQFPNYSSELNVNALELDDSALYLCASSGTGDLNTEAFFGQGTRLTVV.

This chain joins TRBV6-6 and TRBJ1-5; D ambiguous. CDR1 is MNHNY, CDR2 SVGAGI, per germline (reference sequence). The CDR3 consists of 11 residues. With 2 bases removed from V and 8 bases from J, the gap between germline ends came to 4 bases. As DNA, the CDR3 is TGTGCCAGCAGTTACGACAAGCCCCAGCATTTT. Translating it yields CASSYDKPQHF.

This chain uses TRBV7-2 with TRBJ1-6; unclear D gene. CDR1 SGHTA and CDR2 FQGNSA come from the germline V gene. CDR3 length: 15 residues. Trimming removed 1 base from V and 6 bases from J, with 10 bases in between. The CDR3 is CASSLGQALNSPLHF. The DNA for the CDR3 is TGTGCCAGCAGCTTAGGACAAGCTCTTAATTCACCCCTCCACTTT.

This rearrangement joins TRBV7-9 to TRBJ1-3; D is possibly TRBD1 (5 bases). This CDR3 comprises 15 residues. From germline, CDR1 is SEHNR and CDR2 FQNEAQ (reference sequence). Trimming cost V 5 bases and J 4 bases, with 15 bases left between them. CDR3 DNA: TGTGCCAGCAGCAAAAGGGACCAGGTCGGAAACACCATATATTTT. Amino acids: CASSKRDQVGNTIYF.

This chain connects TRBV3-1 (or the pseudogene TRBV3-2) to TRBJ1-5, with no clear D. This CDR3 is built from 14 residues. The V end was cut by 0 bases, the J end by 4 bases, with 7 bases between. Germline CDR1 reads LGHDT; CDR2 reads YNNKEL (reference sequence). The DNA of the CDR3 is TGTGCCAGCAGCCAAGAACCTCGTAATCAGCCCCAGCATTTT. This translates into CASSQEPRNQPQHF.

This chain links TRBV7-6 with TRBJ1-1; the D gene is possibly TRBD1 (5 bases). V lost 5 bases to trimming and J lost 0 bases, with 16 bases between them. Germline lookup yields CDR1 SGHVS and CDR2 FNYEAQ. This CDR3 has 16 residues. CDR3 residues: CASSPHPGGMNTEAFF. The CDR3 nucleotides are TGTGCCAGCAGCCCACACCCGGGGGGGATGAACACTGAAGCTTTCTTT.

The CDR3 coding sequence is TGCGCCAGCAGCCTCACAGGGGAGGCGGCCTACGAGCAGTACTTC. It encodes CASSLTGEAAYEQYF. This chain links TRBV5-1 with TRBJ2-7; tentatively, D is TRBD1 (7 bases). Germline CDR1 SGHRS, CDR2 YFSETQ. Trimming left V 4 bases short and J 2 bases short, with 16 bases between. This CDR3 spans 15 amino acids.

The V call is TRBV6-5, the J call TRBJ1-3; TRBD1 is a possible D gene (5 bases). From germline, CDR1 is MNHEY and CDR2 SVGAGI. Between the trimmed V and J ends, which lost 7 bases and 2 bases, there was a span of 6 bases. The CDR3 has 12 residues. For the CDR3, the DNA is TGTGCCAGCACCAGGGCTGGAAACACCATATATTTT. It specifies CASTRAGNTIYF.

This chain links TRBV19 with TRBJ1-3; D gene ambiguous. This CDR3 has 14 amino acids. The V gene's germline CDR1 is LNHDA and CDR2 SQIVND (reference sequence). V was clipped by 6 bases and J by 2 bases, with 11 bases between them. For the CDR3, the DNA is TGTGCCAGTAGCCGGGAATTAGCTGGAAACACCATATATTTT. It encodes CASSRELAGNTIYF. Together with reference TRBV19 and TRBJ1-3, the CDR3 gives the full variable domain: DGGITQSPKYLFRKEGQNVTLSCEQNLNHDAMYWYRQDPGQGLRLIYYSQIVNDFQKGDIAEGYSVSREKKESFPLTVTSAQKNPTAFYLCASSRELAGNTIYFGEGSWLTVV.

The CDR3 DNA reads TGCGCCAGCAGCTTACGGAGCGGGGGGTACAATGAGCAGTTCTTC. Amino acids: CASSLRSGGYNEQFF. V usage is TRBV5-1 and J usage is TRBJ2-1, with 9 bases that match TRBD2. CDR1 and CDR2 (germline): SGHRS, YFSETQ. V shed 2 bases, J shed 4 bases, and the junction held 4 bases outside the gene matches. This CDR3 has 15 residues.

V and J are TRBV6-5 and TRBJ2-1; D remains ambiguous. The CDR3 covers 12 residues. Between the trimmed V and J ends, which lost 4 bases and 8 bases, there was a span of 9 bases. The germline V gene has CDR1 MNHEY and CDR2 SVGAGI. For the CDR3, the DNA is TGTGCCAGCAGTTCAACTGTGGATGAGCAGTTCTTC. This encodes CASSSTVDEQFF.

The chain carries TRBV7-9 and TRBJ1-1; D unclear. V shed 1 base and J shed 8 bases, with 17 bases lying between them. The CDR3 sequence is 15 residues long. Per germline, CDR1 SEHNR and CDR2 FQNEAQ (reference sequence). In nucleotides, the CDR3 is TGTGCCAGCAGCTTAGAGGATCCCCGGGTAGAAGAAGCTTTCTTT. It translates to CASSLEDPRVEEAFF.

This sequence joins TRBV19 and TRBJ1-3, with D hard to call. V lost 8 bases, J lost 0 bases, and 11 bases lay in between. The germline V gene encodes CDR1 LNHDA and CDR2 SQIVND (reference sequence). CDR3 length equals 14 residues. This CDR3 is CASLKISSGNTIYF. The CDR3 DNA sequence: TGTGCCAGTTTGAAGATAAGCTCTGGAAACACCATATATTTT.